A selection of T cell receptor beta chains follows, all from one sample in a study of T cells after yellow fever vaccination. Using its own MiXCR run on the 5' RACE reads, TCRdb lists one record per CDR3 protein. The sample records roughly 310,000 distinct CDR3 sequences, around 4% being singletons. Here the sequenced sample was PBMCs, taken on the day of the yellow fever booster vaccination. These TCRs come from a man younger than 30 who received the YFV17D yellow fever vaccine. The CDR3 runs from the conserved cysteine through the conserved F or W. D genes are given only for firm matches. Some rows mark clone size as missing; the rest say once, few, many or name a class of expanded clone.

.	TRBV12-3/TRBV12-4	TRBJ1-3	TRBD1	CASGQGTNTIYF	TGTGCCAGTGGACAGGGGACGAACACCATATATTTT
.	TRBV7-9	TRBJ2-1	.	CASSGPEGNEQFF	TGTGCCAGCAGCGGGCCCGAGGGCAATGAGCAGTTCTTC
.	TRBV20-1	TRBJ2-3	TRBD2	CSAREGLHPGGTQYF	TGCAGTGCTAGAGAGGGACTACACCCGGGAGGTACGCAGTATTTT
few	TRBV20-1	TRBJ1-5	.	CSAMGATDQPQHF	TGCAGTGCTATGGGTGCGACCGATCAGCCCCAGCATTTT
.	TRBV11-2	TRBJ2-2	TRBD1	CASSFPLGQGSLDPNTGELFF	TGTGCCAGCAGCTTTCCTTTAGGACAGGGAAGTTTGGACCCGAACACCGGGGAGCTGTTTTTT
many	TRBV5-4	TRBJ2-7	TRBD2	CASSPGSLAGGTPDEQYF	TGTGCCAGCAGCCCAGGCTCACTAGCGGGGGGGACCCCCGACGAGCAGTACTTC
many	TRBV5-1	TRBJ1-5	.	CASSLQGLGQPQHF	TGCGCCAGCAGCTTGCAGGGGTTGGGTCAGCCCCAGCATTTT
.	TRBV5-4	TRBJ1-4	.	CASSSGELGEKLFF	TGTGCCAGCAGCTCAGGGGAACTGGGTGAAAAACTGTTTTTT
many	TRBV11-1	TRBJ2-1	TRBD2	CASSALAGSYNEQFF	TGTGCCAGCAGCGCGCTAGCGGGGTCGTACAATGAGCAGTTCTTC
many	TRBV18	TRBJ2-1	TRBD2	CASSLLAGVYYNEQFF	TGTGCCAGCTCACTTTTAGCGGGGGTGTATTACAATGAGCAGTTCTTC
.	TRBV7-9	TRBJ2-7	.	CASSPDSRYEQYF	TGTGCCAGCAGTCCGGACAGTCGTTACGAGCAGTACTTC
few	TRBV28	TRBJ2-1	TRBD1	CASIGQGAPNEQFF	TGTGCCAGCATAGGGCAGGGGGCCCCGAATGAGCAGTTCTTC
.	TRBV7-2	TRBJ2-5	TRBD2	CASRATSRETQYF	TGTGCCAGCAGAGCGACTAGCCGCGAGACCCAGTACTTC
few	TRBV7-2	TRBJ1-5	.	CASSLLTGNQPQHF	TGTGCCAGCAGCTTATTGACTGGAAATCAGCCCCAGCATTTT
.	TRBV7-2	TRBJ2-7	TRBD1	CASSSWDRGIYEQYF	TGTGCCAGCAGCTCTTGGGACAGGGGAATCTACGAGCAGTACTTC
many	TRBV7-9	TRBJ2-2	TRBD1	CASSPDRGRTGELFF	TGTGCCAGCAGCCCCGACAGGGGTCGCACCGGGGAGCTGTTTTTT
few	TRBV25-1	TRBJ2-3	TRBD2	CASHPSGGTDTQYF	TGTGCCAGCCACCCTAGCGGGGGCACAGATACGCAGTATTTT
.	TRBV20-1	TRBJ1-6	.	CSARWTALGSGNSPLHF	TGCAGTGCTCGATGGACAGCCCTAGGCTCTGGGAATTCACCCCTCCACTTT
many	TRBV12-3/TRBV12-4	TRBJ2-1	.	CASSQGGGGAQNEQFF	TGTGCCAGCAGTCAAGGGGGCGGGGGCGCACAAAATGAGCAGTTCTTC
few	TRBV6-2/TRBV6-3	TRBJ2-7	.	CASSYPDSGGYEQYF	TGTGCCAGCAGTTACCCGGACTCCGGCGGGTACGAGCAGTACTTC
.	TRBV6-5	TRBJ2-5	TRBD1	CASRLDRVGGETQYF	TGTGCCAGCAGACTCGACAGGGTGGGCGGGGAGACCCAGTACTTC
few	TRBV10-2	TRBJ2-7	.	CASSESGAGSYEQYF	TGCGCCAGCAGTGAGTCGGGTGCGGGGAGCTACGAGCAGTACTTC
few	TRBV5-4	TRBJ1-4	.	CASSEPGEAKKLFF	TGTGCCAGCAGCGAACCAGGGGAGGCGAAAAAACTGTTTTTT
.	TRBV6-6	TRBJ1-2	.	CASTPSEVLYGYTF	TGTGCCAGCACCCCCTCGGAGGTTCTCTATGGCTACACCTTC
.	TRBV28	TRBJ2-3	TRBD2	CASSLILAGGGTDTQYF	TGTGCCAGCAGTTTAATACTAGCGGGGGGCGGAACAGATACGCAGTATTTT
.	TRBV6-2/TRBV6-3	TRBJ1-5	TRBD1	CASSQDREGNQPQHF	TGTGCCAGCAGCCAAGACAGGGAAGGAAATCAGCCCCAGCATTTT
many	TRBV6-5	TRBJ1-1	.	CATSCPGPREAFF	TGTGCCACCTCCTGTCCGGGACCGAGGGAAGCTTTCTTT
many	TRBV6-2/TRBV6-3	TRBJ2-2	.	CASNSQVYGGELFF	TGTGCCAGCAATTCACAGGTTTATGGCGGGGAGCTGTTTTTT
many	TRBV20-1	TRBJ1-2	.	CSARTMGDYGYTF	TGCAGTGCTAGAACGATGGGCGACTATGGCTACACCTTC
many	TRBV2	TRBJ2-6	.	CASSVLPGASGANVLTF	TGTGCCAGCAGTGTATTACCCGGGGCCTCTGGGGCCAACGTCCTGACTTTC
few	TRBV18	TRBJ2-5	.	CASSPRGLQETQYF	TGTGCCAGCTCACCACGGGGCCTCCAAGAGACCCAGTACTTC
few	TRBV4-3	TRBJ2-4	.	CASSQDPQGNIQYF	TGCGCCAGCAGCCAAGATCCCCAGGGCAACATTCAGTACTTC
few	TRBV12-3/TRBV12-4	TRBJ1-1	.	CASSQNPSHGGRRAFF	TGTGCCAGCAGTCAAAACCCGTCCCATGGGGGGCGGAGAGCTTTCTTT
.	TRBV18	TRBJ1-2	TRBD1	CASSPRAWRQGADGYTF	TGTGCCAGCTCACCAAGAGCCTGGAGACAGGGGGCAGACGGCTACACCTTC
many	TRBV11-2	TRBJ2-5	TRBD2	CASSSRAGLAGGPETQYF	TGTGCCAGCAGCTCCCGGGCCGGACTAGCGGGGGGGCCCGAGACCCAGTACTTC
.	TRBV7-3	TRBJ2-3	.	CASSWASGTDTQYF	TGTGCCAGCAGCTGGGCGAGCGGCACAGATACGCAGTATTTT
many	TRBV9	TRBJ1-5	.	CASSVDADQPQHF	TGTGCCAGCAGCGTAGATGCGGATCAGCCCCAGCATTTT
many	TRBV6-1	TRBJ2-3	.	CAGERGGSTDTQYF	TGTGCCGGAGAAAGGGGGGGTAGCACAGATACGCAGTATTTT
.	TRBV20-1	TRBJ1-5	.	CSAPRSNSNQPQHF	TGCAGTGCTCCTAGGTCTAATAGCAATCAGCCCCAGCATTTT
many	TRBV5-1	TRBJ2-7	TRBD2	CASSFLAGAEVEQYF	TGCGCCAGCAGCTTCCTAGCGGGGGCCGAGGTCGAGCAGTACTTC
.	TRBV15	TRBJ1-2	.	CATSPRQDYGYTF	TGTGCCACCAGCCCCCGACAGGACTATGGCTACACCTTC
many	TRBV3-1	TRBJ2-1	.	CASSQISGLEQFF	TGTGCCAGCAGCCAAATAAGCGGCCTGGAGCAGTTCTTC
many	TRBV4-1	TRBJ2-5	.	CASSPPVLETQYF	TGCGCCAGCAGCCCCCCGGTTCTGGAGACCCAGTACTTC
few	TRBV12-3/TRBV12-4	TRBJ2-1	TRBD2	CASSLAIIAGNEQFF	TGTGCCAGCAGTTTAGCGATAATAGCGGGGAATGAGCAGTTCTTC
few	TRBV6-5	TRBJ1-1	.	CASTTRGNTEAFF	TGTGCCAGCACAACCCGCGGGAACACTGAAGCTTTCTTT
many	TRBV27	TRBJ2-1	.	CASSFRGAYNEQFF	TGTGCCAGCAGTTTTAGGGGGGCGTACAATGAGCAGTTCTTC
many	TRBV4-3	TRBJ1-1	.	CASSHIASPGRGNTEAFF	TGCGCCAGCAGCCATATCGCCTCTCCAGGGAGGGGAAACACTGAAGCTTTCTTT
.	TRBV20-1	TRBJ2-2	.	CSVSVGGELFF	TGCAGTGTATCAGTTGGCGGGGAGCTGTTTTTT
many	TRBV12-3/TRBV12-4	TRBJ2-2	TRBD1	CASSKGRQGAGELFF	TGTGCCAGCAGCAAGGGGCGGCAGGGGGCCGGGGAGCTGTTTTTT
.	TRBV7-2	TRBJ2-1	.	CASSLSRFPYNEQFF	TGTGCCAGCAGCTTAAGTCGCTTCCCCTACAATGAGCAGTTCTTC
.	TRBV4-2	TRBJ1-2	TRBD1	CASSQAEGTAYGYTF	TGTGCCAGCAGCCAGGCTGAGGGGACAGCCTATGGCTACACCTTC
many	TRBV7-2	TRBJ1-2	.	CASSPSWGTNYGYTF	TGTGCCAGCAGCCCCTCCTGGGGGACTAACTATGGCTACACCTTC
.	TRBV5-8	TRBJ1-2	.	CASSLLGQGIQGYTF	TGTGCCAGCAGCCTGCTGGGGCAGGGGATACAGGGCTACACCTTC
many	TRBV5-1	TRBJ2-5	TRBD1	CASRTGGQETQYF	TGCGCCAGCCGGACAGGGGGGCAGGAGACCCAGTACTTC
.	TRBV12-3/TRBV12-4	TRBJ1-2	.	CASSFQTYGYTF	TGTGCCAGCAGTTTTCAAACCTATGGCTACACCTTC
many	TRBV10-3	TRBJ1-1	.	CAIHGSGRNTEAFF	TGTGCCATCCACGGATCGGGGAGGAACACTGAAGCTTTCTTT
few	TRBV7-2	TRBJ2-5	TRBD2	CASSLGGGTMKETQYF	TGTGCCAGCAGCTTAGGGGGGGGGACCATGAAAGAGACCCAGTACTTC
many	TRBV5-1	TRBJ2-1	.	CASSPGLNNEQFF	TGCGCCAGCAGCCCAGGACTGAACAATGAGCAGTTCTTC
.	TRBV29-1	TRBJ1-2	.	CSVEDPGAGRGYTF	TGCAGCGTTGAAGACCCGGGTGCGGGGCGGGGCTACACCTTC